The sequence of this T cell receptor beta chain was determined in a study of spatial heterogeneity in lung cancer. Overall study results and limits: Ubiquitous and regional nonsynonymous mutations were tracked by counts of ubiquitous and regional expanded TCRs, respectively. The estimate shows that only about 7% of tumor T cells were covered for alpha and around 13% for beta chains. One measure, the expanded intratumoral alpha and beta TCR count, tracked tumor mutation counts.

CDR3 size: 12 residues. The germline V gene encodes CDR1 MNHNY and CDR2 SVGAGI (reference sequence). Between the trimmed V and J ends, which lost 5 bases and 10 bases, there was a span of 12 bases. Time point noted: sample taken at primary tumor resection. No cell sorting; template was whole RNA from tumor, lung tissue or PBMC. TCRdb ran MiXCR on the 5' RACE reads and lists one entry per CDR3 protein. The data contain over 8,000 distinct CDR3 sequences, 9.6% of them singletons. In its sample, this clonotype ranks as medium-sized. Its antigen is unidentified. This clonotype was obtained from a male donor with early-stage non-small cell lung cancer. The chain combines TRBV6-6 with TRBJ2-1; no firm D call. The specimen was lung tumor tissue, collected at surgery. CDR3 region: CASSGSRYEQFF. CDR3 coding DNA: TGTGCCAGCAGTGGAAGCCGGTACGAGCAGTTCTTC.